One T cell receptor (beta chain) is described in this entry. As yet, its antigen is unknown. Between the trimmed V and J ends, which lost 2 bases and 6 bases, there was a span of 10 bases. The germline CDR1 and CDR2 sequences are MNHEY and SVGAGI. The CDR3 is 14 amino acids. The data derive from a study of blood T cell dynamics during melanoma immunotherapy. Study overall: Metastatic melanoma patients received first-line pembrolizumab or nivolumab plus ipilimumab.

Study-level points and caveats: It remained unknown if the driving T cell clones were melanoma-specific. PBMC repertoires of eventual disease-control patients split at W3 into clonality or diversity gains.

TCRdb keeps only in-frame clones here, not all; method: immunoSEQ multiplex PCR. The table has some 15,000 clones, just over 85% seen once. Time point specified: pre-treatment baseline. At 12 weeks after first infusion, RECIST 1.1 defined response for most patients. Sequencing used blood, obtained from a patient treated with checkpoint blockade. J is TRBJ2-2 and V is TRBV6-5; weak D call: TRBD2 (5 bases). The receptor's source is a human donor with melanoma. This CDR3 is CASSYPAAAGELFF. The CDR3 DNA is TGTGCCAGCAGTTACCCAGCGGCGGCCGGGGAGCTGTTTTTT.